Listed below are T cell receptor beta chains from one sample, sequenced in a study of human T cells and chemical hapten exposure. TCRdb re-called the RACE reads through MiXCR, storing one row per CDR3 protein. Altogether just over 80,000 distinct CDR3 sequences are present, approximately 12% being singletons, with the ten largest covering approximately 4.6%. This specimen consisted of whole blood, obtained in connection with sensitization to the hapten diphenylcyclopropenone (DPC). These receptors originate from a woman between 50 and 59 years old with alopecia areata. Some clones in this sample may be carry-over from other donors' samples. Each CDR3 is given with its conserved first and last residue. The D gene is left open where the match is weak. The size field is filled for only some rows; it gives once, few, many or a size class.

CDR3aa,CDR3nt,abundance,v_gene,j_gene,d_gene
CASSPRAGFSGPTLTDTQYF,TGTGCCAGCTCACCCAGGGCGGGATTTAGCGGACCAACCCTCACAGATACGCAGTATTTT,few,TRBV18,TRBJ2-3,-
CASSSTQGVRNQPQHF,TGTGCCAGCAGTTCGACACAGGGGGTGCGCAATCAGCCCCAGCATTTT,many,TRBV6-6,TRBJ1-5,TRBD1
CAWRGDGGSPAFF,TGTGCCTGGAGGGGGGATGGGGGAAGCCCGGCTTTCTTT,-,TRBV30,TRBJ1-1,-
CATSRVTGTRTQYF,TGTGCCACCAGCAGGGTTACAGGGACGCGGACGCAGTATTTT,-,TRBV15,TRBJ2-3,-
CASSFLGTVFEQFF,TGTGCCAGCAGCTTCCTGGGGACAGTCTTTGAGCAGTTCTTC,few,TRBV5-6,TRBJ2-1,TRBD1
CASTAPRSGTYNEQFF,TGTGCCAGCACCGCCCCTCGCAGCGGCACCTACAATGAGCAGTTCTTC,many,TRBV28,TRBJ2-1,-
CASSLESGRAKNIQYF,TGTGCCAGCAGCTTAGAGAGCGGGAGGGCCAAAAACATTCAGTACTTC,many,TRBV7-2,TRBJ2-4,TRBD2
CASSTWRERNNEQFF,TGTGCCAGCAGCACCTGGCGGGAGAGGAACAATGAGCAGTTCTTC,once,TRBV7-3,TRBJ2-1,TRBD2
CASSVDGDYEQYF,TGTGCCAGCAGCGTCGACGGCGACTACGAGCAGTACTTC,many,TRBV9,TRBJ2-7,-
CASSPHRGGNTEAFF,TGTGCCAGCAGTCCGCACAGGGGGGGAAACACTGAAGCTTTCTTT,-,TRBV28,TRBJ1-1,TRBD1
CASSPARGGGQETQYF,TGTGCCAGCAGCCCAGCCCGCGGGGGAGGGCAAGAGACCCAGTACTTC,few,TRBV4-2,TRBJ2-5,TRBD2
CSVVGSGRGEQFF,TGCAGCGTTGTCGGTAGCGGGAGAGGTGAGCAGTTCTTC,many,TRBV29-1,TRBJ2-1,TRBD2
CASSNTFRDKVYF,TGTGCCAGCAGCAACACTTTCCGGGACAAGGTGTACTTC,many,TRBV12-3/TRBV12-4,TRBJ2-7,-
CASSLAIGLSYEQYF,TGTGCCAGCAGCTTAGCCATAGGCCTCTCCTACGAGCAGTACTTC,-,TRBV7-9,TRBJ2-7,-
CASSTSGVGEQYF,TGTGCCAGCAGCACTTCGGGAGTGGGCGAGCAGTACTTC,few,TRBV7-6,TRBJ2-7,-
CASSPPWEVNSPLHF,TGTGCCAGCTCACCACCGTGGGAGGTCAATTCACCCCTCCACTTT,many,TRBV18,TRBJ1-6,-
CARTIPGQRNEKLFF,TGTGCCAGGACGATACCGGGACAGCGAAATGAAAAACTGTTTTTT,few,TRBV19,TRBJ1-4,TRBD1
CASRPIEGASPLHF,TGTGCCAGCAGACCCATAGAGGGGGCGTCACCCCTCCACTTT,many,TRBV2,TRBJ1-6,TRBD1
CASSFVHLYEQYF,TGTGCCAGCAGTTTCGTGCACCTTTACGAGCAGTACTTC,-,TRBV6-5,TRBJ2-7,-
CVSSPRTASNEKLFF,TGTGTCAGCAGCCCCCGGACAGCTTCTAATGAAAAACTGTTTTTT,-,TRBV13,TRBJ1-4,-
CASSQGEAFF,TGTGCCAGCAGCCAGGGAGAAGCTTTCTTT,few,TRBV6-2/TRBV6-3,TRBJ1-1,-
CASRRDRTFSYEQYF,TGTGCCAGCAGGCGGGACAGGACGTTCTCCTACGAGCAGTACTTC,few,TRBV28,TRBJ2-7,TRBD1